This T cell receptor (beta chain) was recorded in a study of cytomegalovirus exposure and HLA in healthy donors. This CDR3 has 15 amino acids. The V gene's germline CDR1 is LNHNV and CDR2 YYDKDF (reference sequence). V shed 0 bases and J shed 0 bases, with 9 bases lying between them. Primers included in the PCR were 60 Vbeta and 13 Jbeta primers. TCRdb's copy holds only in-frame clones and misses some; the assay was immunoSEQ multiplex PCR. The table includes some 190,000 clones, 78% detected once. This TCR was sampled from a female donor in good health and CMV-seronegative. The chain has TRBV15 and TRBJ2-7; a possible D gene is TRBD1 (5 bases). Material: PBMCs. The CDR3 here is CATSREPQGSYEQYF. CDR3 DNA: TGTGCCACCAGCAGAGAACCCCAGGGCTCCTACGAGCAGTACTTC.